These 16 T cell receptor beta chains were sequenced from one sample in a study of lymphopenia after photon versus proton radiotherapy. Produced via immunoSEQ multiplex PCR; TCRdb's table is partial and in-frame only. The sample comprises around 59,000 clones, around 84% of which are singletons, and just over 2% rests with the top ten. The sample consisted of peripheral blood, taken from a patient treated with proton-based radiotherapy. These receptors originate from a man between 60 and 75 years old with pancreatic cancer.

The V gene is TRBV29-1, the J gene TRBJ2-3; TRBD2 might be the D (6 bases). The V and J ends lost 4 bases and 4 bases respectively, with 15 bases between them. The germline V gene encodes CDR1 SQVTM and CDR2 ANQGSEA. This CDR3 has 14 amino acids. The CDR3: CSVGPRGGADTQYF. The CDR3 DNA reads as TGCAGCGTTGGCCCTAGGGGAGGTGCAGATACGCAGTATTTT.

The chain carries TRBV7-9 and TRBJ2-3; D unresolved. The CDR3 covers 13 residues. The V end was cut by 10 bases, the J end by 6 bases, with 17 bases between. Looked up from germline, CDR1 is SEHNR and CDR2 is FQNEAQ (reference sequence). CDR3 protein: CANSGFLPDTQYF. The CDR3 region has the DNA TGTGCCAACTCCGGGTTCCTGCCGGATACGCAGTATTTT.

The CDR3 region has the DNA TGTGCCAGCAGCTTAACCGGGGGTGAGGCCCCGACCCAGTACTTC. It is translated as CASSLTGGEAPTQYF. The V and J genes are TRBV11-3 and TRBJ2-5, with D perhaps TRBD2 (6 bases). Trimming shortened V by 2 bases and J by 7 bases, and 17 bases separated the two germline ends. CDR1 is SGHNT, CDR2 YENEEA, per germline. This CDR3 spans 15 amino acids.

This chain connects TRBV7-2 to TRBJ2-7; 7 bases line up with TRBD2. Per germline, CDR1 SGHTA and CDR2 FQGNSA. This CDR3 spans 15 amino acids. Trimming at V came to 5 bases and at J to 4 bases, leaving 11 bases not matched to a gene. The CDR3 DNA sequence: TGTGCCAGCAGCCTTCGGACTAGTGCCTTGTACGAGCAGTACTTC. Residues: CASSLRTSALYEQYF. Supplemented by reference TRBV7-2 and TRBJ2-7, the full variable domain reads GAGVSQSPSNKVTEKGKDVELRCDPISGHTALYWYRQSLGQGLEFLIYFQGNSAPDKSGLPSDRFSAERTGGSVSTLTIQRTQQEDSAVYLCASSLRTSALYEQYFGPGTRLTVT.

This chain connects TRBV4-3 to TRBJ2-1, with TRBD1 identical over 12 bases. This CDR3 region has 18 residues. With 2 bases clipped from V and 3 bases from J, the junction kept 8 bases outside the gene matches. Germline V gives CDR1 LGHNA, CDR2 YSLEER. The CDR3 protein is CASSQPAGQGAIYNEQFF. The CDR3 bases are TGCGCCAGCAGCCAACCCGCGGGACAGGGGGCTATCTACAATGAGCAGTTCTTC.

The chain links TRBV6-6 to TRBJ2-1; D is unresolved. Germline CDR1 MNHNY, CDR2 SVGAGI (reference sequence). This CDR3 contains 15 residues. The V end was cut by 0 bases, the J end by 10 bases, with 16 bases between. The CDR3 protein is CASSYSSLEYGEQFF. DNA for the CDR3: TGTGCCAGCAGTTACTCCTCGCTAGAATACGGCGAGCAGTTCTTC.

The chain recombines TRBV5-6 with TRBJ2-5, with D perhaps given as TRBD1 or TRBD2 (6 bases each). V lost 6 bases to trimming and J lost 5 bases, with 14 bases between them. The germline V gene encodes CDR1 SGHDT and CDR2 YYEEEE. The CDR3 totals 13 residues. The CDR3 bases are TGTGCCAGCACCGCTAGGGGGGATGAGACCCAGTACTTC. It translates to CASTARGDETQYF.

The CDR3 DNA reads as TGTGCCAGCAGCTTGGTTCCTATGGGCACAGATACGCAGTATTTT. Translated, it gives CASSLVPMGTDTQYF. The chain combines TRBV5-8 with TRBJ2-3; D call uncertain. With 0 bases removed from V and 1 base from J, the gap between germline ends came to 9 bases. The CDR3 loop spans 15 amino acids. Germline assignment: CDR1 SGHTS and CDR2 YDEGEE.

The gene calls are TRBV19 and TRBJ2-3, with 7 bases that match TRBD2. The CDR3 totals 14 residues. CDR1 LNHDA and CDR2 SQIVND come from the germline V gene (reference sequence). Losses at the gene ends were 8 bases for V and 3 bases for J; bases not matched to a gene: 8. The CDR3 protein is CASRLAGTTDTQYF. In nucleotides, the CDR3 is TGTGCCAGTCGATTAGCGGGCACTACAGATACGCAGTATTTT.

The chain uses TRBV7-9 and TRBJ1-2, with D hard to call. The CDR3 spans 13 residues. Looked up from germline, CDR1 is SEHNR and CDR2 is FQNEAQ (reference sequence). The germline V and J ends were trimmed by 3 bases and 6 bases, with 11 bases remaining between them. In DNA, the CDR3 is TGTGCCAGCAGCTTTACCGGTTTGGATGGCTACACCTTC. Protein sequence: CASSFTGLDGYTF.

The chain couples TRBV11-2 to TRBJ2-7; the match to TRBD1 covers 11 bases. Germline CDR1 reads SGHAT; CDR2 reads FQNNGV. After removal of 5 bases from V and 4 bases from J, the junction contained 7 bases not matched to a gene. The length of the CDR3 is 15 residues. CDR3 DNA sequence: TGTGCCAGCAGCCCACCGGGACAGGGGGGTTACGAGCAGTACTTC. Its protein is CASSPPGQGGYEQYF.

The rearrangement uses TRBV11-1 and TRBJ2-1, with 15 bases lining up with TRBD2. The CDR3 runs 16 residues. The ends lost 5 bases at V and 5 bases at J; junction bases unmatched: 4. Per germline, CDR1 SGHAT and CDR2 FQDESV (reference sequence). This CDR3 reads CASSLGTSGRNNEQFF. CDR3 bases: TGTGCCAGCAGCCTCGGGACTAGCGGGAGGAACAATGAGCAGTTCTTC.

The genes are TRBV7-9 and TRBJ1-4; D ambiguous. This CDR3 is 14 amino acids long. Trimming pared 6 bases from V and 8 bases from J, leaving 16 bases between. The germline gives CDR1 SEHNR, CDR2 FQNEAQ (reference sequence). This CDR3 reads CASSSTWEGEKLFF. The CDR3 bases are TGTGCCAGCAGTTCCACCTGGGAAGGGGAAAAACTGTTTTTT.

CDR3 DNA sequence: TGTGCCAGCAGTGAAGGGGGCAGGGGCTGGGATGGCTACACCTTC. Amino acids: CASSEGGRGWDGYTF. V gene TRBV25-1 combines with J gene TRBJ1-2, with D possibly TRBD1 on 6 matching bases. Between the trimmed V and J ends, which lost 2 bases and 6 bases, there was a span of 16 bases. This CDR3 contains 15 residues. Germline values: CDR1 MGHDK, CDR2 SYGVNS.

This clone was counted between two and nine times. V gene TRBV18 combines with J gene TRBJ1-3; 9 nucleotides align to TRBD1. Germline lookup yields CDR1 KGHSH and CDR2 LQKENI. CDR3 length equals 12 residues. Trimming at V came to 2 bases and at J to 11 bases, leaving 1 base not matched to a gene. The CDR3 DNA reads TGTGCCAGCTCACCAGGGACAGGGCCCATATATTTT. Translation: CASSPGTGPIYF.

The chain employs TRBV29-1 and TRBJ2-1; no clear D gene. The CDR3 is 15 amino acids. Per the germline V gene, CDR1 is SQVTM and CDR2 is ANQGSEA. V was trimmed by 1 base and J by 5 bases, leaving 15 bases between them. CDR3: CSVEVRHTLNNEQFF. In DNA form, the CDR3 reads TGCAGCGTTGAAGTGAGACATACCCTGAACAATGAGCAGTTCTTC.